This T cell receptor beta chain was obtained from a study of cytomegalovirus exposure and HLA in healthy donors. Data came from immunoSEQ multiplex PCR; TCRdb stores just in-frame clones and leaves some out. The sample shows about 180,000 clones, less than 85% of them seen only once. V lost 5 bases and J 0 bases, leaving 11 bases between the germline ends. Germline V CDR1 and CDR2: SGHAT, FQNNGV. This CDR3 has 15 amino acids. Sequencing input: PBMCs. This sequence originates from a young man in good health and CMV-seropositive. The genes are TRBV11-2 and TRBJ2-4; D is perhaps TRBD2 (6 bases). The CDR3 is CASSPSGLAKNIQYF. CDR3 nucleotide sequence: TGTGCCAGCAGCCCCTCGGGACTAGCCAAAAACATTCAGTACTTC.